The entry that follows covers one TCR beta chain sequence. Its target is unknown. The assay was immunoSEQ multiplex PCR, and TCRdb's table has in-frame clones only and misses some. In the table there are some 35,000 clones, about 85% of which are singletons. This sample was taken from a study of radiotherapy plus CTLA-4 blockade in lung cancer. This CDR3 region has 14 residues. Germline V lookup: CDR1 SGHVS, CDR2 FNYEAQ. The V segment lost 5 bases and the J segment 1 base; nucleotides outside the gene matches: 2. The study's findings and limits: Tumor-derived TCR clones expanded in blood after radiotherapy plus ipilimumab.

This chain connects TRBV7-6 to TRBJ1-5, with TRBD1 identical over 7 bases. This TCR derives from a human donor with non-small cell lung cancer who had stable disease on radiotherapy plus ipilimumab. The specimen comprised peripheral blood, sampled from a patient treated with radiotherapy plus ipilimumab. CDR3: CASSPRGSNQPQHF. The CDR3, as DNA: TGTGCCAGCAGCCCCAGGGGGAGCAATCAGCCCCAGCATTTT.